This entry is about one TCR beta chain. Antigen: not known. The CDR3 consists of 15 residues. Germline V gene data show CDR1 as LNHNV and CDR2 as YYDKDF (reference sequence). Trimming left V 2 bases short and J 8 bases short, with 16 bases between. This record comes from a study of post-analysis software for immune sequencing data. Study background: The disease courses spanned relapsing-remitting, secondary progressive and progressive-relapsing forms of multiple sclerosis.

Study conclusions and caveats: Those samples that were prepared in the same batch co-clustered strongly by F measure. When compared against controls, multiple sclerosis patients showed significantly lower normalized Chao1 diversity. Relative to controls, patients had a few TRBV segments at higher frequency, with TRBV5-6, TRBV5-1 and TRBV20-1 among these.

The TCR beta cDNA libraries carried unique molecular identifiers. TCRdb reprocessed the PCR reads with MiXCR, giving one entry per CDR3 protein. The table lists about 560,000 distinct CDR3 sequences, around 40% of them singletons. The chain links TRBV15 to TRBJ2-1; the D gene is possibly TRBD1 (5 bases). This receptor was identified in a girl under 18 with multiple sclerosis. Sequenced: blood. The CDR3 region is CATSRRSGWGDEQFF. The CDR3 DNA reads as TGTGCCACCAGCAGACGGTCAGGGTGGGGCGATGAGCAGTTCTTC.